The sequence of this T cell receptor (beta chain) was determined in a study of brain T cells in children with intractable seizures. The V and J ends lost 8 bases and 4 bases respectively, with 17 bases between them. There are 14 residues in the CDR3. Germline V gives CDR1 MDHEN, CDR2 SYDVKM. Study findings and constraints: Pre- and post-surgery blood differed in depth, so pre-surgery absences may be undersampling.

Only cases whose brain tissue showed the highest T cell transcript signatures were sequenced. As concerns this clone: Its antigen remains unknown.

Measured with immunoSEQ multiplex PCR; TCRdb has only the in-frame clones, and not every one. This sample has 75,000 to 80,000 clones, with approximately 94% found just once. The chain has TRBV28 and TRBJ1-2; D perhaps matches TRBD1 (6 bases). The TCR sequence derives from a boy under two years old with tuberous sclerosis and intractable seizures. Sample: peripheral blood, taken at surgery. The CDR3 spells CASSLGGGAYGYTF. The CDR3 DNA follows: TGTGCCAGCTCCCTAGGGGGAGGGGCCTATGGCTACACCTTC.